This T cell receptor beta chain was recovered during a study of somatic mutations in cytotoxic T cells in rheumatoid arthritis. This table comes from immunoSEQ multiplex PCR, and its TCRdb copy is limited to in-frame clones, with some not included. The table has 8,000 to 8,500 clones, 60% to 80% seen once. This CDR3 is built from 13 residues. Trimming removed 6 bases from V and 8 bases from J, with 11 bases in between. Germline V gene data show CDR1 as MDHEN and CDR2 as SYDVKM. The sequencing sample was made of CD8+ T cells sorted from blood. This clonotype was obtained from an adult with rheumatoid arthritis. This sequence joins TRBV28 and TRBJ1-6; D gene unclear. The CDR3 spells CASSPLLDSPLHF. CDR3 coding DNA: TGTGCCAGCAGCCCCCTTCTTGATTCACCCCTCCACTTT.